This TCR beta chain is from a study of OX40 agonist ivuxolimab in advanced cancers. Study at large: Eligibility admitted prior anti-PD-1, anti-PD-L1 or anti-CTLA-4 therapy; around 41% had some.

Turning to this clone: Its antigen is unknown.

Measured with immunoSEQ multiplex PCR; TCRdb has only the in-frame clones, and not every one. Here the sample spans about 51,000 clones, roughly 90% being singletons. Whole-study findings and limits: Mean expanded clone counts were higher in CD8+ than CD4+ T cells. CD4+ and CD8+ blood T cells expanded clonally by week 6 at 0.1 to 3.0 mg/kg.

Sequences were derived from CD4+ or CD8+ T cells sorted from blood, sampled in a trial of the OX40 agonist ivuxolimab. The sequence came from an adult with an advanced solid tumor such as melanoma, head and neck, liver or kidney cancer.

CDR3 region: CSVGGFNSPLHF. CDR3 sequence (DNA): TGCAGCGTTGGGGGGTTTAATTCACCCCTCCACTTT. J is TRBJ1-6 and V is TRBV29-1, with D tentatively TRBD1 (5 bases). The V end was cut by 4 bases, the J end by 6 bases, with 7 bases between. The CDR3 is 12 residues long. Germline CDR1 SQVTM, CDR2 ANQGSEA.